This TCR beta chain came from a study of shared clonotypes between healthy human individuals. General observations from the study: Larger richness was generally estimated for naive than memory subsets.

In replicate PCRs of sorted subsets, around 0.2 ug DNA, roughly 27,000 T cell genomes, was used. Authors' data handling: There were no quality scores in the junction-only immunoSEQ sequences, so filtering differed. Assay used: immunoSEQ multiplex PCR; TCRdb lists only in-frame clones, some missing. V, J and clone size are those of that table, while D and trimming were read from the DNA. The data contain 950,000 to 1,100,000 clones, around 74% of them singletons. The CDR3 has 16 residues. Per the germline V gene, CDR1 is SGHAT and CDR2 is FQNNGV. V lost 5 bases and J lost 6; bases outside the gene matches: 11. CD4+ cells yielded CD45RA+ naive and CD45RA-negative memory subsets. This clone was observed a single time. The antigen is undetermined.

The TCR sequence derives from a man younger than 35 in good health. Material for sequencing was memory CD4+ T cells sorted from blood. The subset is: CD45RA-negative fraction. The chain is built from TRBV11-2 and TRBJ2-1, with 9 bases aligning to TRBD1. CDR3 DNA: TGTGCCAGCAGCATATATACAGGGGGCGCCGGCAATGAGCAGTTCTTC. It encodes CASSIYTGGAGNEQFF.